This TCR beta chain originates from a study of blood T cell repertoires in COVID-19. Looking at the study overall: PBMCs, B-cell-depleted T cells, or T cells provided the cDNA or gDNA that made up the material.

Here immunoSEQ multiplex PCR was the method, and the copy in TCRdb shows in-frame clones only, minus some. The sample includes about 290,000 clones, roughly 91% of them seen just once. CDR3 length equals 15 residues. Trimming cost V 5 bases and J 11 bases, with 24 bases left between them. Per germline, CDR1 MNHEY and CDR2 SMNVEV (reference sequence). V usage is TRBV27 and J usage is TRBJ1-1; D is unclear. The sequenced sample consisted of peripheral blood. This clonotype originated in a man in his forties with acute or convalescent COVID-19. The CDR3 sequence: CASSPTGFQSRGAFF. The CDR3 DNA reads TGTGCCAGCAGTCCTACCGGGTTTCAAAGCCGAGGGGCTTTCTTT.